The entry below gives a single TCR beta chain sequence along with its context. This sample also contains other DNA sequences that code for the same CDR3. The trim removed 6 bases at V and 2 bases at J, leaving 3 bases unmatched. CDR1 is LNHDA, CDR2 SQIVND, per germline (reference sequence). CDR3 length: 14 amino acids. These data belong to a study of blood T cell repertoires in COVID-19. Clones were read by immunoSEQ multiplex PCR, and TCRdb kept only the in-frame ones, dropping some. The table shows about 490,000 clones, with approximately 83% occurring only once. The sequence was collected from a human donor in a cohort sampled during active COVID-19. Sample: peripheral blood. The chain is built from TRBV19 and TRBJ1-4, with 7 bases matching TRBD1. This CDR3 is CASSLTGTNEKLFF. DNA of the CDR3: TGTGCCAGTAGCTTGACAGGGACTAATGAAAAACTGTTTTTT. Filled out from reference TRBV19 and TRBJ1-4, the complete variable domain reads DGGITQSPKYLFRKEGQNVTLSCEQNLNHDAMYWYRQDPGQGLRLIYYSQIVNDFQKGDIAEGYSVSREKKESFPLTVTSAQKNPTAFYLCASSLTGTNEKLFFGSGTQLSVL.